This T cell receptor beta chain appears in the sequencing data of a study of T cells in Graves' hyperthyroidism and ophthalmopathy. Study at large: The initial diagnosis was the point when peripheral blood was collected, ahead of any treatment.

It was RNA transcripts that yielded the amplified TCR beta CDR3 regions. HTBI primers drove first-round RT-PCR of the TCR CDR3. TCRdb analysed the multiplex PCR reads with MiXCR anew, one entry per CDR3 protein. Of over 300,000 distinct CDR3 sequences in the sample, approximately 15% were seen once. This clonotype occurred a few times. Subjects aged 18 to 65 presented with newly diagnosed hyperthyroidism of less than 2 months' duration. Exclusions: uncontrolled infection, other autoimmune disease, pregnancy, lactation. Between the trimmed V and J ends, which lost 2 bases and 0 bases, there was a span of 5 bases. The CDR3 length is 14 residues. Germline CDR1 reads MNHNS; CDR2 reads SASEGT.

The sequenced sample was blood. The gene calls are TRBV6-1 and TRBJ1-5, with unresolved D. The TCR sequence derives from a woman aged 55-69 years with Graves' hyperthyroidism. The CDR3 region is CASSEYYSNQPQHF. DNA of the CDR3: TGTGCCAGCAGTGAATACTATAGCAATCAGCCCCAGCATTTT.